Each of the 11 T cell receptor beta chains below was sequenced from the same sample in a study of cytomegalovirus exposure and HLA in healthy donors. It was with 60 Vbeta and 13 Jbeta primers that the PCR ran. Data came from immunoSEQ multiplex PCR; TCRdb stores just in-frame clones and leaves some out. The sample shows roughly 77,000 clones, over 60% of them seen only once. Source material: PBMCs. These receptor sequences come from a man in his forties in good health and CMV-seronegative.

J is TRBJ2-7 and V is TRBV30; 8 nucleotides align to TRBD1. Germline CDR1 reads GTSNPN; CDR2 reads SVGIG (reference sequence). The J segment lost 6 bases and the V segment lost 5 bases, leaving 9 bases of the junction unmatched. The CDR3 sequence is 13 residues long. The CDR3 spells CAWGRGRVGEQYF. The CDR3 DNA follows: TGTGCCTGGGGCAGGGGGCGCGTGGGCGAGCAGTACTTC.

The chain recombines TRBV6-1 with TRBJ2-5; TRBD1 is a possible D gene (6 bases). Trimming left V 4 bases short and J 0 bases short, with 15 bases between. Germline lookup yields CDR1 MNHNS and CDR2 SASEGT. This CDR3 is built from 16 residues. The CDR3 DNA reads TGTGCCAGCAGTGGATCCGACAGGAGGTACCAAGAGACCCAGTACTTC. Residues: CASSGSDRRYQETQYF.

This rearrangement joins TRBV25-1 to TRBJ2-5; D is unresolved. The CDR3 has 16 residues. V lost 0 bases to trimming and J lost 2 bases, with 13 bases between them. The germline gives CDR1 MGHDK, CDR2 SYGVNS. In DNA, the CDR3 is TGTGCCAGCAGTGAATACGCGAAGGCGGCTCAAGAGACCCAGTACTTC. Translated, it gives CASSEYAKAAQETQYF.

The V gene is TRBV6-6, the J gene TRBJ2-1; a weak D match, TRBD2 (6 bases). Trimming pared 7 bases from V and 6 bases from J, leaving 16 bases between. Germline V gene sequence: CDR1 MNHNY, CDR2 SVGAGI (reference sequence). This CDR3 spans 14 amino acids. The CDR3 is CASKTSYGANEQFF. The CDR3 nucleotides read TGTGCCAGCAAAACTAGCTATGGGGCCAATGAGCAGTTCTTC.

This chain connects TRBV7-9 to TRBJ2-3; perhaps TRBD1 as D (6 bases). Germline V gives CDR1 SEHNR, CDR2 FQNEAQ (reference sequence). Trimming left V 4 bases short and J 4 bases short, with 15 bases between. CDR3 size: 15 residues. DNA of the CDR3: TGTGCCAGCAGCTCTTTAGGGGGTCGGGCAGATACGCAGTATTTT. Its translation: CASSSLGGRADTQYF.

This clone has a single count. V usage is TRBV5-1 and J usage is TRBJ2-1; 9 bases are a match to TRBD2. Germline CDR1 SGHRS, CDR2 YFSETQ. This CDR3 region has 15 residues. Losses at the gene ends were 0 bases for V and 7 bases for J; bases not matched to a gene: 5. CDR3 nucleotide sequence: TGCGCCAGCAGCTTGGTGGCGGGAGGGACGAATGAGCAGTTCTTC. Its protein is CASSLVAGGTNEQFF.

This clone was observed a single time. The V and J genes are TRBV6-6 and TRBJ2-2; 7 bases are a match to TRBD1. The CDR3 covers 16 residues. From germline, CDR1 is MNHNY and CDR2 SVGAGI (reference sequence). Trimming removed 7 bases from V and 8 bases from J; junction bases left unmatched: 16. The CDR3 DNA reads TGTGCCAGCAAGCGGACCCGGGACAGAGGAGCAGGGGAGCTGTTTTTT. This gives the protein CASKRTRDRGAGELFF.

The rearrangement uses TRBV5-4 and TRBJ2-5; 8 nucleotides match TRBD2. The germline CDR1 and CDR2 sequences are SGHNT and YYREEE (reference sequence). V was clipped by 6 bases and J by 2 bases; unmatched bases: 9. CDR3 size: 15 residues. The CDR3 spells CASTRGLALQETQYF. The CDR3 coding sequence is TGTGCCAGCACCAGAGGACTAGCACTTCAAGAGACCCAGTACTTC.

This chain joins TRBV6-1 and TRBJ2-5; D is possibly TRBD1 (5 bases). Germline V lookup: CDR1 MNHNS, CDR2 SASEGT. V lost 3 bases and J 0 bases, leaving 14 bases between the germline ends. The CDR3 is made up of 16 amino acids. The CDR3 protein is CASSDLTGSYQETQYF. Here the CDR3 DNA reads TGTGCCAGCAGTGATCTAACAGGCTCGTACCAAGAGACCCAGTACTTC.

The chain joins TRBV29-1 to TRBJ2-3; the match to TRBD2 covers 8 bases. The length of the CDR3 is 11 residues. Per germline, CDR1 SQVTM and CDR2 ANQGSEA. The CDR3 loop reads CSVREGDTQYF. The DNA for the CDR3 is TGCAGTGTCCGGGAGGGAGATACGCAGTATTTT.

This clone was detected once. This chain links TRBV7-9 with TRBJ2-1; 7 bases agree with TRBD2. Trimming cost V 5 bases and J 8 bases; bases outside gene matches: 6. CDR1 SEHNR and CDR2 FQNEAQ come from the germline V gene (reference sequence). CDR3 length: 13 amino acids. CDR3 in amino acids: CASSPPAGYEQFF. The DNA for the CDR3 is TGTGCCAGCAGCCCCCCAGCGGGGTATGAGCAGTTCTTC.